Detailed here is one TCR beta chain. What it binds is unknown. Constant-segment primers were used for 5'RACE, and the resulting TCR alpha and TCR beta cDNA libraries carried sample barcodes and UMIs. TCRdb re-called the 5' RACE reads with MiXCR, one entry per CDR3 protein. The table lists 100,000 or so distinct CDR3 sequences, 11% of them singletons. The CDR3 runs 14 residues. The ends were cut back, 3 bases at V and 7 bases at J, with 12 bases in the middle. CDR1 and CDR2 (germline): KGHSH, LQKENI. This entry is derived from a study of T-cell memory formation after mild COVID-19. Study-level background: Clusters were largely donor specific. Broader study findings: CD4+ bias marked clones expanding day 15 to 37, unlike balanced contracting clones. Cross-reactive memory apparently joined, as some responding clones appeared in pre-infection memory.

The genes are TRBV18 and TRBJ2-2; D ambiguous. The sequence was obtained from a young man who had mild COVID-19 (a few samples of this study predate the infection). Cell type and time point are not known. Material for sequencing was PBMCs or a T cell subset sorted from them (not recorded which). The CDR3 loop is CASSPLDSRGELFF. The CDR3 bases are TGTGCCAGCTCACCTCTCGACTCCCGCGGGGAGCTGTTTTTT.